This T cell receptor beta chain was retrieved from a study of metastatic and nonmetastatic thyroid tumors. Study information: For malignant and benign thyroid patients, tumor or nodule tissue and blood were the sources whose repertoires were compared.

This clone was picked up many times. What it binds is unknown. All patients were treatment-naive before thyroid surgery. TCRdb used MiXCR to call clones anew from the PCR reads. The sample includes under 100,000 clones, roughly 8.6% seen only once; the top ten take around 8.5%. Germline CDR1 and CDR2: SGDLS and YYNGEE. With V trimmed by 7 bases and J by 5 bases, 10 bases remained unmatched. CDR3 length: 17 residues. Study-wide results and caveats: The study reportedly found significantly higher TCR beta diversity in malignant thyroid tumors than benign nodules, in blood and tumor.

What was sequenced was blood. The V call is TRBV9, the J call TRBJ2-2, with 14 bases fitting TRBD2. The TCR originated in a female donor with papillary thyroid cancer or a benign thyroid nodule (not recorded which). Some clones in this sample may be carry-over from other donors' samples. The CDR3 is CASGSTSGGARTGELFF. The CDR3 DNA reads TGTGCCAGCGGATCGACTAGCGGGGGGGCCAGGACCGGGGAGCTGTTTTTT.